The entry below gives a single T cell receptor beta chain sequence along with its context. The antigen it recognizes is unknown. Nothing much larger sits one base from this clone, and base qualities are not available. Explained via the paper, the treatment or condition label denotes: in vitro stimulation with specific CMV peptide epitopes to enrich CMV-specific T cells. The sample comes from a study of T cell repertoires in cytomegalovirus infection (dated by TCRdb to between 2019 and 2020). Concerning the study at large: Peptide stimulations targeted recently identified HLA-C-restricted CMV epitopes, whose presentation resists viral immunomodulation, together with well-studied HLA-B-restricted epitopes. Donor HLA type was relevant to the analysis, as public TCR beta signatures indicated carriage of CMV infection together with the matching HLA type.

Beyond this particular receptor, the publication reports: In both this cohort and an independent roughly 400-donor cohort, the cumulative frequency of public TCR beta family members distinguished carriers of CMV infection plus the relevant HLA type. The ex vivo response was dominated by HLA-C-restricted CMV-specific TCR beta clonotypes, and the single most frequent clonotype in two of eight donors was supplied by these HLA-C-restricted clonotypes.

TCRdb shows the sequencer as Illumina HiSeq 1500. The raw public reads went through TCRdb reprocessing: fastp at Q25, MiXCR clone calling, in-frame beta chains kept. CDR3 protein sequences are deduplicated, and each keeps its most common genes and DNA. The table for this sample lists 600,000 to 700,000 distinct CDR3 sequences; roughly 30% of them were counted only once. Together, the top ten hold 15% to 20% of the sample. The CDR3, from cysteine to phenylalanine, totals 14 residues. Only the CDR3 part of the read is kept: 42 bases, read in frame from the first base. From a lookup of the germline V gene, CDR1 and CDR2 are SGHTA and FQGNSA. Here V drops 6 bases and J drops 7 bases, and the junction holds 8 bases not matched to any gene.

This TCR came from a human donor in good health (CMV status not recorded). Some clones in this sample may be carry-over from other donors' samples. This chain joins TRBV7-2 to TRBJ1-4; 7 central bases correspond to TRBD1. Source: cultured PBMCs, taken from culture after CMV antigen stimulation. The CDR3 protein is CASSRQGGGEKLFF. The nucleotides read TGTGCCAGCAGTCGACAGGGTGGCGGTGAAAAACTGTTTTTT.